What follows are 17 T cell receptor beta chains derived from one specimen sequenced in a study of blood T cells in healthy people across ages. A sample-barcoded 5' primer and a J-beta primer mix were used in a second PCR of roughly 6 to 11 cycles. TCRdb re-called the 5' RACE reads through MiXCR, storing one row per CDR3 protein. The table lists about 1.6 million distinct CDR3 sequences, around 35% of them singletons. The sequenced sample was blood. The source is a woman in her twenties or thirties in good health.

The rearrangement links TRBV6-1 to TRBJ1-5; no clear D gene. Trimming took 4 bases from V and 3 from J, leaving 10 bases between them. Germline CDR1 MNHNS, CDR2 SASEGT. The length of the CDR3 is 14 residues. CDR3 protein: CASSVHYNNQPQHF. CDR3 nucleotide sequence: TGTGCCAGCAGTGTCCATTATAACAATCAGCCCCAGCATTTT.

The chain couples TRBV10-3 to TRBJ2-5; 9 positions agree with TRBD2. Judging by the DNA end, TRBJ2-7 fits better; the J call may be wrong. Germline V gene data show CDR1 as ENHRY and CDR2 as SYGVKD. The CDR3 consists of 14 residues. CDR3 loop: CAISSGRGGDEQYF. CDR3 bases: TGTGCCATCAGCTCAGGGCGGGGGGGCGACGAGCAGTACTTC.

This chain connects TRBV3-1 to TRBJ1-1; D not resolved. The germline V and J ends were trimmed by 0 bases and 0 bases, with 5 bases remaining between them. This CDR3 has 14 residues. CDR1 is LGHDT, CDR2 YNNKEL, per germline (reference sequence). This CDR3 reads CASSQDRMNTEAFF. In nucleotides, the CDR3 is TGTGCCAGCAGCCAAGACAGAATGAACACTGAAGCTTTCTTT.

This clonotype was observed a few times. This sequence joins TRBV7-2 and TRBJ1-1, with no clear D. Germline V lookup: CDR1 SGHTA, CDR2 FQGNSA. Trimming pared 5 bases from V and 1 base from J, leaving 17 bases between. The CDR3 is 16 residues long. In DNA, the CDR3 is TGTGCCAGCAGCCCTAAAGAGGTGGTCGGGAACACTGAAGCTTTCTTT. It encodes CASSPKEVVGNTEAFF.

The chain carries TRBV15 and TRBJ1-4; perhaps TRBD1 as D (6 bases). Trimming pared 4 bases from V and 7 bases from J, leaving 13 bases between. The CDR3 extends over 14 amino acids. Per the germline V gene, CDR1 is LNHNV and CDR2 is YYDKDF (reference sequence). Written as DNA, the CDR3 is TGTGCCACCAGCACGGAGGGGACAAGTGAAAAACTGTTTTTT. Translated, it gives CATSTEGTSEKLFF.

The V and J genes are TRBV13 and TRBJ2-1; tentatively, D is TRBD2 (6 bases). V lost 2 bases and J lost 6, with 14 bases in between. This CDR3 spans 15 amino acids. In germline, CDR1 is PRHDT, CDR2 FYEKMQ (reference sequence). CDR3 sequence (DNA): TGTGCCAGCAGCTTACCGGGGGAGAGCCGCAATGAGCAGTTCTTC. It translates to CASSLPGESRNEQFF. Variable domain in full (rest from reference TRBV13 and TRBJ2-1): AAGVIQSPRHLIKEKRETATLKCYPIPRHDTVYWYQQGPGQDPQFLISFYEKMQSDKGSIPDRFSAQQFSDYHSELNMSSLELGDSALYFCASSLPGESRNEQFFGPGTRLTVL.

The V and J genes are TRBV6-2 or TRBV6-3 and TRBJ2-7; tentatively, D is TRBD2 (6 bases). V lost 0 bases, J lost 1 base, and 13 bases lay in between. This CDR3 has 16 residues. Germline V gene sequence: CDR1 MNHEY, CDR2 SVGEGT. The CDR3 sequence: CASSYSTTGGSYEQYF. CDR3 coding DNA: TGTGCCAGCAGTTACTCGACCACTGGGGGGTCCTACGAGCAGTACTTC.

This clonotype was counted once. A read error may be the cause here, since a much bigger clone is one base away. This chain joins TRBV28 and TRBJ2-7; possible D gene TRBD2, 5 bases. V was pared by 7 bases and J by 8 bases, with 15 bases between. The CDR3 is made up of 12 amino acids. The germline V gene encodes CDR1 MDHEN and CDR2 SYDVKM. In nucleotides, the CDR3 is TGTGCCAGCAAGAGGACGGCGGGCAAGCAGTACTTC. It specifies CASKRTAGKQYF.

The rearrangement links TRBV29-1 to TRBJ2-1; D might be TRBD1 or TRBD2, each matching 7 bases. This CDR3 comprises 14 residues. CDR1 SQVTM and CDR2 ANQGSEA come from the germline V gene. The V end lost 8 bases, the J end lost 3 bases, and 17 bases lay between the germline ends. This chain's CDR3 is CSLQGGGRYNEQFF. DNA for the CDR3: TGCAGCCTGCAGGGGGGGGGTCGCTACAATGAGCAGTTCTTC.

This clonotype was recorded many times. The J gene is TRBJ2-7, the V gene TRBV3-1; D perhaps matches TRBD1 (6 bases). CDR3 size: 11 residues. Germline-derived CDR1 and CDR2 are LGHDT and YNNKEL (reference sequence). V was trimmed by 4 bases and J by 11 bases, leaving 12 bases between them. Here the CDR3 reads CASSLGQLKYF. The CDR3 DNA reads TGTGCCAGCAGCCTAGGACAGCTTAAGTACTTC.

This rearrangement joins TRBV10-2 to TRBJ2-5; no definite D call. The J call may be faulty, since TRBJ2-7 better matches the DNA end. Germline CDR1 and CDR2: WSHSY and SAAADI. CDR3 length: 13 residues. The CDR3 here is CASSESGGPEQYF. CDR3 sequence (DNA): TGCGCCAGCAGTGAGTCGGGTGGTCCCGAGCAGTACTTC.

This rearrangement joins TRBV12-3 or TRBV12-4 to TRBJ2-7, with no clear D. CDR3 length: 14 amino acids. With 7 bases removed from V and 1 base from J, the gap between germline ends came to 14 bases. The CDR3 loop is CASILSGVSYEQYF. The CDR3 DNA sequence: TGTGCCAGCATCCTGTCTGGGGTTTCCTACGAGCAGTACTTC.

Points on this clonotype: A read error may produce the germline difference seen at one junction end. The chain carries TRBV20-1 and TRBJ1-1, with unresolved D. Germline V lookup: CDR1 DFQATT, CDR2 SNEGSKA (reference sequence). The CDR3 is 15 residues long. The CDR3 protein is CSASGSSHLNTEVFF. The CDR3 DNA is TGCAGTGCTAGCGGCAGTTCACACTTGAACACTGAAGTTTTCTTT.

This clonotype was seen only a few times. The CDR3 reads CASSKGGGADQFF. Here the CDR3 DNA reads TGTGCCAGCAGCAAAGGAGGGGGGGCGGATCAGTTCTTC. The rearrangement joins TRBV21-1 to TRBJ2-1; whether TRBD1, the table's D call, matches the DNA was not checked. TRBV21-1 is an annotated pseudogene. This CDR3 is 13 amino acids long.

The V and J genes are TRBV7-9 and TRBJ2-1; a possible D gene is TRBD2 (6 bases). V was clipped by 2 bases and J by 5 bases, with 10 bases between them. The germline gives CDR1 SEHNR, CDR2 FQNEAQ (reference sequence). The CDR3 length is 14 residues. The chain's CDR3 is CASSLRDFHNEQFF. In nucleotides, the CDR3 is TGTGCCAGCAGCTTAAGGGACTTCCACAATGAGCAGTTCTTC.

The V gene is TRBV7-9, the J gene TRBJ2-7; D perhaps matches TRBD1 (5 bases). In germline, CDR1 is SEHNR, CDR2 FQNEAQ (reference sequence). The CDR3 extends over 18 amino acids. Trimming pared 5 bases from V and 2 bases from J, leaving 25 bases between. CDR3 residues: CASSPTAGRPLTPYEQYF. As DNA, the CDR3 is TGTGCCAGCAGCCCAACAGCAGGGCGCCCCCTAACCCCCTACGAGCAGTACTTC.

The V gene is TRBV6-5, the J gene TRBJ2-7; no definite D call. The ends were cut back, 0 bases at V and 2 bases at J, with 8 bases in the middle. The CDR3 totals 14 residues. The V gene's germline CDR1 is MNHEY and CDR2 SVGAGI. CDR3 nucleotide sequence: TGTGCCAGCAGTTACTCGGTCGAGACCTACGAGCAGTACTTC. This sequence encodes CASSYSVETYEQYF.